This record covers a single TCR beta chain. The sample is drawn from a study of beta chain features in type 1 diabetes. Investigators reverse transcribed all isolated RNA, so they sequenced expressed TCRB transcripts. Only in-frame clones appear in the TCRdb table, and some are missing; sequencing was by immunoSEQ multiplex PCR. In the table there are 140,000 to 150,000 clones, under 60% of which are singletons. The CDR3 runs 15 residues. The junction had 5 bases not matched to a gene; V was cut back by 4 bases and J by 1 base. CDR1 SGHRS and CDR2 YFSETQ come from the germline V gene. Only one heparinised blood draw was taken per donor, and its volume averaged roughly 0.12 L.

V is TRBV5-1 and J is TRBJ2-3; 8 nucleotides agree with TRBD1. The TCR sequence derives from a man between 18 and 35 years old in good health. Sample: Tregs from blood. CDR3 bases: TGCGCCAGCAGCGAACAGGGGGTAGGCACAGATACGCAGTATTTT. This encodes CASSEQGVGTDTQYF. The full variable domain, rest sourced from reference TRBV5-1 and TRBJ2-3, is KAGVTQTPRYLIKTRGQQVTLSCSPISGHRSVSWYQQTPGQGLQFLFEYFSETQRNKGNFPGRFSGRQFSNSRSEMNVSTLELGDSALYLCASSEQGVGTDTQYFGPGTRLTVL.